This entry describes one T cell receptor beta chain. What it recognizes is unknown. Primers included in the PCR were 60 Vbeta and 13 Jbeta primers. Profiling relied on immunoSEQ multiplex PCR, and the TCRdb table lists in-frame clones only, not all of them. The sample carries approximately 110,000 clones, about 74% recorded once. This sample stems from a study of cytomegalovirus exposure and HLA in healthy donors. The germline gives CDR1 WSHSY, CDR2 SAAADI. The CDR3 spans 12 residues. The V segment lost 10 bases and the J segment 1 base; nucleotides outside the gene matches: 3. Study findings and constraints: In a later analysis, productive TCRs from donors in an Asian-associated ancestry cluster reportedly carried fewer N-insertions than the cohort mean. Most sequenced TCRs were rare (though some public TCRs occurred in many donors). The authors later found TCR association rates varying by HLA locus, with DRB1 most and HLA-C fewest. Cytomegalovirus status was reportedly diagnosed by the classifier with high specificity and sensitivity.

The gene calls are TRBV10-2 and TRBJ1-1; 7 bases agree with TRBD1. Source material: PBMCs. This TCR derives from a woman aged 50 to 65 in good health and CMV-seropositive. Written as DNA, the CDR3 is TGCGCCAACTGGACAGGGAACACTGAAGCTTTCTTT. This sequence encodes CANWTGNTEAFF.